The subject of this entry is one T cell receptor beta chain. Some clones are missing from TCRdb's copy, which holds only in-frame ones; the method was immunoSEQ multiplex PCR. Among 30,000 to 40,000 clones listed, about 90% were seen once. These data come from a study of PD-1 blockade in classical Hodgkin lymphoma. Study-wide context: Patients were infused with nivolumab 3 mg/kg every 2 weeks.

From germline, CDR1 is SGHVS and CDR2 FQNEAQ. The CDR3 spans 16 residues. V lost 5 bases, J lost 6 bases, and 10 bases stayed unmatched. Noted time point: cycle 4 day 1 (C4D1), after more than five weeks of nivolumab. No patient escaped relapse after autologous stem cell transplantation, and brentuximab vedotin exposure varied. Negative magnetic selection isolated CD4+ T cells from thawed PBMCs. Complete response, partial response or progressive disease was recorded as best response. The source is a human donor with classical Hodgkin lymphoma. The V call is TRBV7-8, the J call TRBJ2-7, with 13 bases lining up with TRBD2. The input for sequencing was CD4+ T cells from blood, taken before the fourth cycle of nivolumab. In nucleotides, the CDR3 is TGTGCCAGCAGCCCGCCTCCTTGGACTAGCGGGAGCGAGCAGTACTTC. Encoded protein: CASSPPPWTSGSEQYF. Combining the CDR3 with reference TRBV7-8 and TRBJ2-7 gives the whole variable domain GAGVSQSPRYKVAKRGQDVALRCDPISGHVSLFWYQQALGQGPEFLTYFQNEAQLDKSGLPSDRFFAERPEGSVSTLKIQRTQQEDSAVYLCASSPPPWTSGSEQYFGPGTRLTVT.